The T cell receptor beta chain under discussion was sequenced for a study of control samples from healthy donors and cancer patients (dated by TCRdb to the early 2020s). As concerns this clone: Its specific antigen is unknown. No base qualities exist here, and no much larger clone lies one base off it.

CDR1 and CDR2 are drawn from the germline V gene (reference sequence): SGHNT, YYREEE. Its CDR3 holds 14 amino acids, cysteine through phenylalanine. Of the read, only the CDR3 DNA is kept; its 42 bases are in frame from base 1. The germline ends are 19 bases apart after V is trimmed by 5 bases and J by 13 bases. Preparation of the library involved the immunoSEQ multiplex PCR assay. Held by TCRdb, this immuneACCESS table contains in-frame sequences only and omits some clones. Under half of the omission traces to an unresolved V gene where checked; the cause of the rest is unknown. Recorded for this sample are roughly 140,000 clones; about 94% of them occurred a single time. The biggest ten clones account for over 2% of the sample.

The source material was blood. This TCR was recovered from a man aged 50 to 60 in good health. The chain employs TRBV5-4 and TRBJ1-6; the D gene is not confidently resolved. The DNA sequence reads TGTGCCAGCAGTTTCGGCCGCTCCTTGAATCCCCTCCACTTT. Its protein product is CASSFGRSLNPLHF. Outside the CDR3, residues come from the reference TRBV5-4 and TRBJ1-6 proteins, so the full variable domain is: ETGVTQSPTHLIKTRGQQVTLRCSSQSGHNTVSWYQQALGQGPQFIFQYYREEENGRGNFPPRFSGLQFPNYSSELNVNALELDDSALYLCASSFGRSLNPLHFGNGTRLTVT.